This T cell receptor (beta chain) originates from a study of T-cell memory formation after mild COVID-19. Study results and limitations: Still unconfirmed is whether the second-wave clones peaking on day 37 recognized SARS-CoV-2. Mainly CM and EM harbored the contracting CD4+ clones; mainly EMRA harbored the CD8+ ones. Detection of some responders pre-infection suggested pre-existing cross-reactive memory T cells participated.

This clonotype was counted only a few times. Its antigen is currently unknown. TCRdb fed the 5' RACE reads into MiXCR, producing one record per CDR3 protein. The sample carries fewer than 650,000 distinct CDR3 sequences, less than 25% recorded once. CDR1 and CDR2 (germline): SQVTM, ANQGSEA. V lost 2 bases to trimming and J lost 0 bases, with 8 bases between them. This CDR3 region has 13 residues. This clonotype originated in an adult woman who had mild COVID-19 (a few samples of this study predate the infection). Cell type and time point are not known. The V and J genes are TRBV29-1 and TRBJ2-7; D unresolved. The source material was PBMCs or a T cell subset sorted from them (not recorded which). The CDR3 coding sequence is TGCAGCGTTGAATTGGCCCCCTCCTACGAGCAGTACTTC. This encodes CSVELAPSYEQYF.